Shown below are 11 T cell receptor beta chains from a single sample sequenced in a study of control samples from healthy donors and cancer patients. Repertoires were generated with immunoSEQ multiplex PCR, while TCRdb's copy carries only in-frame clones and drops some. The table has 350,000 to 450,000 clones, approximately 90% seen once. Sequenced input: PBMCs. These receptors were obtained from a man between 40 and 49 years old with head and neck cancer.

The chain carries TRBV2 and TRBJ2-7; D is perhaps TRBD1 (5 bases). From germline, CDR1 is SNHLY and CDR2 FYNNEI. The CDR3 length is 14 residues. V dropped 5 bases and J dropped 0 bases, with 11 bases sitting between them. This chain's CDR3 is CASSRTRGSYEQYF. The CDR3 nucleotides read TGTGCCAGCAGTAGGACAAGGGGCTCCTACGAGCAGTACTTC.

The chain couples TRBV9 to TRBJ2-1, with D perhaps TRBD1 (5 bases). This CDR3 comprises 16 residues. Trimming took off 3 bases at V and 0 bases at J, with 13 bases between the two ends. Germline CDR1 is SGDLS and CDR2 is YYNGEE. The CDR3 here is CASSGPGPSSYNEQFF. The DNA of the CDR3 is TGTGCCAGCAGCGGTCCAGGGCCGTCCTCCTACAATGAGCAGTTCTTC.

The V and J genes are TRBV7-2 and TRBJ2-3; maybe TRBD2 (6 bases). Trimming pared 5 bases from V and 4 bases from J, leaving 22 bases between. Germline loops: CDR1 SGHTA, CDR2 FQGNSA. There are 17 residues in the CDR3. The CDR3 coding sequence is TGTGCCAGCAGCCAAAATCAGCCCTTAGCGGTCGCAGATACGCAGTATTTT. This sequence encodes CASSQNQPLAVADTQYF.

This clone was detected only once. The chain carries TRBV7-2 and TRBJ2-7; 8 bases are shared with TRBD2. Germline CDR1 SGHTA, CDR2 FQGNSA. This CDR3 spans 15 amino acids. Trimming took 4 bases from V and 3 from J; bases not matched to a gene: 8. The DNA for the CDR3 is TGTGCCAGCAGCTCCGGCGGACTAGCCCGCTACGAGCAGTACTTC. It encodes CASSSGGLARYEQYF.

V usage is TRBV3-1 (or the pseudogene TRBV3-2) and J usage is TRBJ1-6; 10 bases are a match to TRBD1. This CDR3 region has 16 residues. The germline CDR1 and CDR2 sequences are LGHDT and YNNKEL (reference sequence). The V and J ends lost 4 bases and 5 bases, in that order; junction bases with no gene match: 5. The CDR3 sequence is CASSRGGQGNNSPLHF. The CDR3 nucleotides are TGTGCCAGCAGCCGGGGGGGACAGGGGAATAATTCACCCCTCCACTTT.

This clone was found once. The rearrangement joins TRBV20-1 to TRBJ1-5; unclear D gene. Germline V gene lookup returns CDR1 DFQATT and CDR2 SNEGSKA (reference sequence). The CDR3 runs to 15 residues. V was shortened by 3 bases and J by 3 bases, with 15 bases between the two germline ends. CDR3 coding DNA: TGCAGTGCTAGTCCAGGCCAAGCCCTCAATCAGCCCCAGCATTTT. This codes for CSASPGQALNQPQHF.

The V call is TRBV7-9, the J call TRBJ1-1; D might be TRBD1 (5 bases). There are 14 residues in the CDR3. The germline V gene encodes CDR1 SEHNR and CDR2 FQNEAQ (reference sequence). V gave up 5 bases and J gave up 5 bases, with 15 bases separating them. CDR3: CASSPMGGRTEAFF. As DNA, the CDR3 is TGTGCCAGCAGCCCTATGGGGGGGAGAACTGAAGCTTTCTTT.

The CDR3 DNA follows: TGTGCCAGCAGCGAGAGTTGGACAGGGGGCGAGCCCCAGCATTTT. This codes for CASSESWTGGEPQHF. This rearrangement joins TRBV7-9 to TRBJ1-5; 11 nucleotides match TRBD1. Trimming removed 5 bases from V and 8 bases from J; junction bases left unmatched: 8. Germline V gives CDR1 SEHNR, CDR2 FQNEAQ (reference sequence). The length of the CDR3 is 15 residues.

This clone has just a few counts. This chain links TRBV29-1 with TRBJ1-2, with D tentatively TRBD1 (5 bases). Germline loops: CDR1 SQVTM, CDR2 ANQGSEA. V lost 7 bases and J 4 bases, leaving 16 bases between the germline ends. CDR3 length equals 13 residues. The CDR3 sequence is CSAYEGQSYGYTF. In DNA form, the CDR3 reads TGCAGCGCCTACGAGGGGCAGAGCTATGGCTACACCTTC.

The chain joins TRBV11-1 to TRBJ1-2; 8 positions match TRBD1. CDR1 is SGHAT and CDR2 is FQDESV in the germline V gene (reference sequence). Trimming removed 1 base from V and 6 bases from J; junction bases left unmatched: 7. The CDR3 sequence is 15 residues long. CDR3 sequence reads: CASSLDGQGSHGYTF. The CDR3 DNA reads TGTGCCAGCAGCTTAGACGGACAGGGCTCTCATGGCTACACCTTC.

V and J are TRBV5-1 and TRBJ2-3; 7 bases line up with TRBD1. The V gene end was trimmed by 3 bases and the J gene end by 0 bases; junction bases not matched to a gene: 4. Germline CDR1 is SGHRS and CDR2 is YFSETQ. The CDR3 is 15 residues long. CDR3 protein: CASSWGQFSTDTQYF. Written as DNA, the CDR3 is TGCGCCAGCAGCTGGGGACAGTTTAGCACAGATACGCAGTATTTT.